Listed below are T cell receptor beta chains from one sample, sequenced in a study of blood T cell repertoires in COVID-19. The repertoire was sequenced with immunoSEQ multiplex PCR; TCRdb's copy has only in-frame clones and lacks some. The data hold more than 150,000 clones, with approximately 80% observed a single time. The specimen was PBMCs or T cells enriched from blood (not recorded which). All receptors come from a man aged 35-49 years who had recovered from COVID-19. The CDR3 runs from the conserved cysteine through the conserved F or W. A D gene is named only where the DNA matches it firmly. Not all rows give a size; the values are once, few, many and, for expanded clones, a class.

TRBJ1-2 TRBV7-8 - - TGTGCCAGCACCTTACAGGGTCTTTTTTATGGCTACACCTTC CASTLQGLFYGYTF
TRBJ2-7 TRBV28 - - TGTGCCAGCACCCTGTGGACGGGGGGCCTTTACCACGAGCAGTACTTC CASTLWTGGLYHEQYF
TRBJ2-1 TRBV2 - - TGTGCCAGTCCTTTTATGTTTTGGACTGAAATCTACAATGAGCAGTTCTTC CASPFMFWTEIYNEQFF
TRBJ1-1 TRBV5-6 - - TGTGCCAGCAGCGTTGAATGGCGGACTGAAGCTTTCTTT CASSVEWRTEAFF
TRBJ2-1 TRBV7-8 - once TGTGCCAGCAGCTTAGGAGCGGGCGCCTACAATGAGCAGTTCTTC CASSLGAGAYNEQFF
TRBJ2-5 TRBV7-2 - - TGTGCCAGCAGCCAAAGGCGACTTCAAGAGACCCAGTACTTC CASSQRRLQETQYF
TRBJ2-2 TRBV7-6 TRBD2 few TGTGCCAGCAGCTTCAACCTAGCGGGAGTCGGGGAGCTGTTTTTT CASSFNLAGVGELFF
TRBJ2-7 TRBV7-2 - - TGTGCCAGCAGCCCCATGCCGGTGGGCAGATCCTACGAGCAGTACTTC CASSPMPVGRSYEQYF
TRBJ2-6 TRBV18 TRBD1 - TGTGCCAGCTCAGCTACCGGGACAGGGACCTCTGGGGCCAACGTCCTGACTTTC CASSATGTGTSGANVLTF
TRBJ1-4 TRBV7-2 TRBD1 - TGTGCCAGCAGGCGGGACAGAGATGCAACTAATGAAAAACTGTTTTTT CASRRDRDATNEKLFF
TRBJ2-5 TRBV4-1 - - TGCGCCAGCAGCCAAGAGGGACTTCCTTTAATGGGGGAGACCCAGTACTTC CASSQEGLPLMGETQYF
TRBJ1-5 TRBV2 TRBD1 - TGTGCCAGCAGTGAAGCGCAGGGGACAGTTAGCAATCAGCCCCAGCATTTT CASSEAQGTVSNQPQHF
TRBJ2-4 TRBV9 - - TGTGCCAGCAGCGTAGAGCTCAGAGGGAGAGGGAGCATTCAGTACTTC CASSVELRGRGSIQYF
TRBJ2-5 TRBV12-5 TRBD2 once TGTGCTAGTGGTTCTCGGACTAGCTACGAGGAGACCCAGTACTTC CASGSRTSYEETQYF
TRBJ1-6 TRBV29-1 - - TGCAGCGTTAGGGAGAATAATTCACCCCTCCACTTT CSVRENNSPLHF
TRBJ1-6 TRBV2 TRBD1 few TGTGCCAGCAGCCGGGACAGACAAAATTCACCCCTCCACTTT CASSRDRQNSPLHF
TRBJ2-1 TRBV2 - - TGTGCCAGCAAGGAGACTAAAATCAATGAGCAGTTCTTC CASKETKINEQFF
TRBJ2-5 TRBV18 - once TGTGCCAGCTCACCAATCGCTAGCTGGCAAGAGACCCAGTACTTC CASSPIASWQETQYF
TRBJ1-1 TRBV10-3 - - TGTGCCATCGGTGCCGGACAGATGAACACTGAAGCTTTCTTT CAIGAGQMNTEAFF
TRBJ1-2 TRBV27 TRBD1 - TGTGCCAGCAGTTTGATACTTCCAGGGGGCAACTATGGCTACACCTTC CASSLILPGGNYGYTF
TRBJ2-5 TRBV3-1/TRBV3-2 TRBD1 - TGTGCCAGCAGTCGACAGGGCCAAGAGACCCAGTACTTC CASSRQGQETQYF
TRBJ2-3 TRBV28 TRBD1 - TGTGCCAGCCGGCCGGGACAGGACACAGATACGCAGTATTTT CASRPGQDTDTQYF
TRBJ1-1 TRBV6-1 TRBD1 - TGTGCCAGCAGTGAAGCGCAGGGGGGCAGCACTGAAGCTTTCTTT CASSEAQGGSTEAFF
TRBJ1-6 TRBV5-1 - - TGCGCCAGCAGCTTGGCTCCCAGCTCCTATAATTCACCCCTCCACTTT CASSLAPSSYNSPLHF
TRBJ1-2 TRBV28 - - TGTGCCAGCAGTAGAACCGGGACAAGTTCCTATGGCTACACCTTC CASSRTGTSSYGYTF
TRBJ1-6 TRBV6-5 - - TGTGCCAGCCGGGTGAGCTATAATTCACCCCTCCACTTT CASRVSYNSPLHF
TRBJ1-5 TRBV28 - - TGTGCCAGCAGTTTCTCCGGCCGGGGGGCCAGCCAGCCCCAGCATTTT CASSFSGRGASQPQHF
TRBJ2-3 TRBV4-3 TRBD2 - TGCGCCAGCAGCCTGGGACCGGGACTAGCACCCACAGATACGCAGTATTTT CASSLGPGLAPTDTQYF
TRBJ2-7 TRBV28 - - TGTGCCAGCAGTTACTTGACATTCTCCTACGAGCAGTACTTC CASSYLTFSYEQYF
TRBJ1-2 TRBV6-5 TRBD1 - TGTGCCAGCAGTTACTTAGCCGGGACAGGGGGCGAGGGCTACACCTTC CASSYLAGTGGEGYTF
TRBJ2-4 TRBV7-3 TRBD2 - TGTGCCAGCAGCTTCACCCCACCCTTTAGCGGGGGGTGGATTCAGTACTTC CASSFTPPFSGGWIQYF
TRBJ1-2 TRBV5-1 - - TGCGCCAGCAGACCCGCGGCGGGGTCCTCTAACTATGGCTACACCTTC CASRPAAGSSNYGYTF
TRBJ2-2 TRBV19 - - TGTGCCAGTAGTGACAGGTCCACCGGGGAGCTGTTTTTT CASSDRSTGELFF
TRBJ2-1 TRBV4-3 - - TGCGCCAGCAGCCAAGGCGGGGTTCGATACAATGAGCAGTTCTTC CASSQGGVRYNEQFF
TRBJ1-2 TRBV9 TRBD1 - TGTGCCAGCAGCGTACACCGACAGGGGAGCTATGGCTACACCTTC CASSVHRQGSYGYTF
TRBJ2-7 TRBV10-3 TRBD1 - TGTGCCATCAGAGATTCGACAGGGGGGAGCTACGAGCAGTACTTC CAIRDSTGGSYEQYF
TRBJ1-2 TRBV7-2 TRBD1 - TGTGCCAGCAGCTCTGGACAGGCCTGGACCTACACCTTC CASSSGQAWTYTF
TRBJ1-2 TRBV5-1 - few TGCGCCAGCAGCTGGTCAGGGGCCCAAGACTATGGCTACACCTTC CASSWSGAQDYGYTF
TRBJ1-1 TRBV2 TRBD1 - TGTGCCAGCAGTGAACAGGGGGCAGAGACTGAAGCTTTCTTT CASSEQGAETEAFF
TRBJ2-1 TRBV18 - - TGTGCCACCGGGGGACCCGGTGAGCAGTTCTTC CATGGPGEQFF
TRBJ1-1 TRBV10-3 - - TGTGCCATCAGTGAGTTCGTGGGCCTGAACACTGAAGCTTTCTTT CAISEFVGLNTEAFF
TRBJ2-3 TRBV7-2 - - TGTGCCAGCAGCTTATTTAGCGGCACAGATACGCAGTATTTT CASSLFSGTDTQYF
TRBJ1-5 TRBV7-2 TRBD1 - TGTGCCAGCAGCACGACAGGGTATCAGCCCCAGCATTTT CASSTTGYQPQHF
TRBJ2-3 TRBV5-1 - once TGCGCCAGCAGCTTGTCCCCGGGAGCAGATACGCAGTATTTT CASSLSPGADTQYF
TRBJ2-3 TRBV14 TRBD2 - TGTGCCAGCAGCTGGGGACTAGTAGCAGATACGCAGTATTTT CASSWGLVADTQYF
TRBJ1-2 TRBV4-1 TRBD1 - TGCGCCAGCAGCCAAGATTGGTTCGGGGCAGGGGGCAGCAATGGCTATGGCTACACCTTC CASSQDWFGAGGSNGYGYTF